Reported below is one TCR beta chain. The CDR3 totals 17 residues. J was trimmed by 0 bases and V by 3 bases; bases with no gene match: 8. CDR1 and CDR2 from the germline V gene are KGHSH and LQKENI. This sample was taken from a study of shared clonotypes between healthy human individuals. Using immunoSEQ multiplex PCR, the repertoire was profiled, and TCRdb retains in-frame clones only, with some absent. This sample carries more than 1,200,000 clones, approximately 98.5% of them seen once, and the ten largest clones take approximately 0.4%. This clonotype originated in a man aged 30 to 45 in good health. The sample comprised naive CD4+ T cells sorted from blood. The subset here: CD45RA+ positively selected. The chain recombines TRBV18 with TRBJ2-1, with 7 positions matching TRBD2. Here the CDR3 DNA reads TGTGCCAGCTCACCGCTAACTAGCGCGAGCTCCTACAATGAGCAGTTCTTC. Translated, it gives CASSPLTSASSYNEQFF.